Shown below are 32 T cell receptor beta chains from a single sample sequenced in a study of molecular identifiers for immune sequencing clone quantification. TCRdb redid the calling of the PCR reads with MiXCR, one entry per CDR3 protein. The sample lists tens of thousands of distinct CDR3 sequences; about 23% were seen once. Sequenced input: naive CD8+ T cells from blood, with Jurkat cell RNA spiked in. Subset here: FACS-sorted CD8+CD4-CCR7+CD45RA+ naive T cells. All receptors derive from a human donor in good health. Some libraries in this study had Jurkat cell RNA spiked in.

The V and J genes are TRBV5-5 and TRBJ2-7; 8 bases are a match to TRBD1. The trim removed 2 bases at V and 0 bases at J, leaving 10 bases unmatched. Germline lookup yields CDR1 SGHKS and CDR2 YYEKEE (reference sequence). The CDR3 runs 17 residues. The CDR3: CASSFRQGAISSYEQYF. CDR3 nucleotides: TGTGCCAGCAGCTTTCGTCAGGGGGCGATCAGCTCCTACGAGCAGTACTTC.

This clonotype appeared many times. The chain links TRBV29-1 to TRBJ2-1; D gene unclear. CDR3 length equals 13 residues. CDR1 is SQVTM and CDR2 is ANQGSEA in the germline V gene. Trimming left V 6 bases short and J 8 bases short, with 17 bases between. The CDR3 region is CSVRRTDLDEQFF. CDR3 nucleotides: TGCAGCGTCAGGCGGACGGATCTCGATGAGCAGTTCTTC.

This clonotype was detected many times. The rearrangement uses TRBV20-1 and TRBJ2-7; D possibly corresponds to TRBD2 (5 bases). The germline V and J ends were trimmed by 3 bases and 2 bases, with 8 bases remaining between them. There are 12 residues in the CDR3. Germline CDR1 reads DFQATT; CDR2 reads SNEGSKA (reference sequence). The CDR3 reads CSARELAYEQYF. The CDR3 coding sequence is TGCAGTGCTAGGGAACTAGCCTACGAGCAGTACTTC.

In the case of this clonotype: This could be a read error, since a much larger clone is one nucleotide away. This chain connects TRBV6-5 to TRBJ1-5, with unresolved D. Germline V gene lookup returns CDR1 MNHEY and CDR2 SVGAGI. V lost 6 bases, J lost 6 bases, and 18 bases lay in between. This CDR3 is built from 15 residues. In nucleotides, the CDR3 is TGTGCCAGCAGATCCGACCTAGCCCCAACTCAGCCCCAGCATTTT. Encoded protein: CASRSDLAPTQPQHF.

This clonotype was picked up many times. CDR3 nucleotides: TGCGCCAGCAGTTATGACAGGGTTCCAGATACGCAGTATTTT. Residues: CASSYDRVPDTQYF. The chain combines TRBV5-1 with TRBJ2-3; 7 bases fit TRBD1. V was clipped by 5 bases and J by 4 bases; unmatched bases: 7. CDR3 length: 14 amino acids. Germline CDR1 and CDR2: SGHRS and YFSETQ.

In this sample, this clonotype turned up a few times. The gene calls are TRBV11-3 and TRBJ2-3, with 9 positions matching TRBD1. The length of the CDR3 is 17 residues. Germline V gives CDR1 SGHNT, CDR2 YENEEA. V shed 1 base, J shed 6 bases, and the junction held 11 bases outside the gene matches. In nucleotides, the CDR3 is TGTGCCAGCAGCTTAGGCGCAGGACAGGGGCCCATTGATACGCAGTATTTT. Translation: CASSLGAGQGPIDTQYF.

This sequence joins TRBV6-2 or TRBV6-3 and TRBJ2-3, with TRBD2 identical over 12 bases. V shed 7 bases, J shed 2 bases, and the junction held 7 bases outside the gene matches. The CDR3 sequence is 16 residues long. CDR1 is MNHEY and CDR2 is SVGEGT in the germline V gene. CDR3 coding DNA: TGTGCCAGCAAGGATCTAGCGGGAGGGCTCACAGATACGCAGTATTTT. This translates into CASKDLAGGLTDTQYF.

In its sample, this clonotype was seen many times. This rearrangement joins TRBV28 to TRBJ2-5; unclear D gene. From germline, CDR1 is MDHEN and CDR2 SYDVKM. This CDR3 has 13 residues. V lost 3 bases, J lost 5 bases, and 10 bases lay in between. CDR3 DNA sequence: TGTGCCAGCAGTTTGGTAGTATATGAGACCCAGTACTTC. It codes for CASSLVVYETQYF. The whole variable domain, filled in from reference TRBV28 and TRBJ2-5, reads DVKVTQSSRYLVKRTGEKVFLECVQDMDHENMFWYRQDPGLGLRLIYFSYDVKMKEKGDIPEGYSVSREKKERFSLILESASTNQTSMYLCASSLVVYETQYFGPGTRLLVL.

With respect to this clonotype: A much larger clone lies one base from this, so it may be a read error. The CDR3 loop reads CASSKSTGHKAFF. The CDR3 coding sequence is TGTGCCAGCAGCAAATCGACAGGCCACAAAGCTTTCTTT. The V gene is TRBV7-9, the J gene TRBJ1-1; D possibly corresponds to TRBD1 (6 bases). The CDR3 runs 13 residues. The V and J ends lost 5 bases and 9 bases respectively, with 16 bases between them. The germline gives CDR1 SEHNR, CDR2 FQNEAQ (reference sequence).

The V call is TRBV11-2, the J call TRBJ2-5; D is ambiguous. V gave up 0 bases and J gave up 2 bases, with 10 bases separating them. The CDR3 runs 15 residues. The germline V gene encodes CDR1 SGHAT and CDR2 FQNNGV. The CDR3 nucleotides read TGTGCCAGCAGCTTAGATTGGAGTATTCAAGAGACCCAGTACTTC. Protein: CASSLDWSIQETQYF.

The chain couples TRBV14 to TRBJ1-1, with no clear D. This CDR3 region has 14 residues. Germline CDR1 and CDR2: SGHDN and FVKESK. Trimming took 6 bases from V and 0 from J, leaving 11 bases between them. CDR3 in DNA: TGTGCCAGCAGTGAAGGACCTATGAACACTGAAGCTTTCTTT. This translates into CASSEGPMNTEAFF.

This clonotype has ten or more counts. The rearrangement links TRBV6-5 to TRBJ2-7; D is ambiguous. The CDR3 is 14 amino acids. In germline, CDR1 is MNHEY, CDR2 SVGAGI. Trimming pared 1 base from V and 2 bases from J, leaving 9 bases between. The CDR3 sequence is CASSYYSGAYEQYF. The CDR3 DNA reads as TGTGCCAGCAGTTACTATTCTGGGGCCTACGAGCAGTACTTC.

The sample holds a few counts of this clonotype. The CDR3 sequence: CASSQEGGDSLYYENTGELFF. CDR3 nucleotide sequence: TGCGCCAGCAGCCAAGAGGGTGGGGACTCTCTTTATTACGAGAACACCGGGGAGCTGTTTTTT. J is TRBJ2-2 and V is TRBV4-3; tentatively, D is TRBD2 (6 bases). From germline, CDR1 is LGHNA and CDR2 YSLEER. This CDR3 comprises 21 residues. Trimming stripped 0 bases from V and 1 base from J, with 24 bases between.

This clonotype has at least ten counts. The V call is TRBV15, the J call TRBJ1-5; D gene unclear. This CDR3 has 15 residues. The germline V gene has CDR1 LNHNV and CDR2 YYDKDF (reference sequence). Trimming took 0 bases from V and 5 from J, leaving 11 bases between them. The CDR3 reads CATSRDHGRDQPQHF. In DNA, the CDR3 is TGTGCCACCAGCAGAGATCATGGGAGGGATCAGCCCCAGCATTTT.

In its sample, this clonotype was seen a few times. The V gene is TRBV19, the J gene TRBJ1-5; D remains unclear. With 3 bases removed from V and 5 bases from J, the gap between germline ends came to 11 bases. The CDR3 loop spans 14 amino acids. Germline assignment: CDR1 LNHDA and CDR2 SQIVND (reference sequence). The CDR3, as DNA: TGTGCCAGTAGTATCCGAGGGTCTTATCAGCCCCAGCATTTT. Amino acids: CASSIRGSYQPQHF.

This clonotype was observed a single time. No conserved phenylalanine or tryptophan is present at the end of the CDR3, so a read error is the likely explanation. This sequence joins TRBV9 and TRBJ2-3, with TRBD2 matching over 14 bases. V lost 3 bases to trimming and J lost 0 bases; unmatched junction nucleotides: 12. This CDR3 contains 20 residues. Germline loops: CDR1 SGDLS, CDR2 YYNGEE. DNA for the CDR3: TGTGCCAGCAGCGGATCGACTAGCGGGGGGGCCAAACCAAGCACAGATACGCAGTATCTT. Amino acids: CASSGSTSGGAKPSTDTQYL.

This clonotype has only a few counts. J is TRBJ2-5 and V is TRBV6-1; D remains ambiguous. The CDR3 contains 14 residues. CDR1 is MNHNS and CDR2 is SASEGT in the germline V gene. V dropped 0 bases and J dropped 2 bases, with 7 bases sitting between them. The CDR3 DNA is TGTGCCAGCAGTGAAGCTGGGTGGCAAGAGACCCAGTACTTC. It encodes CASSEAGWQETQYF.

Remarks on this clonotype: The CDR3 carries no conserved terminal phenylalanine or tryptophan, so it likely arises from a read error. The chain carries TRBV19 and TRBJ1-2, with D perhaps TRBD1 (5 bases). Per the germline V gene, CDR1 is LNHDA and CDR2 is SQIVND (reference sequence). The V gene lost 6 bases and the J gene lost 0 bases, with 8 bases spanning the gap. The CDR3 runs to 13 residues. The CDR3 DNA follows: TGTGCCAGTAGCCCGACAGCTAACTATGGCTACACCCTC. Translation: CASSPTANYGYTL.

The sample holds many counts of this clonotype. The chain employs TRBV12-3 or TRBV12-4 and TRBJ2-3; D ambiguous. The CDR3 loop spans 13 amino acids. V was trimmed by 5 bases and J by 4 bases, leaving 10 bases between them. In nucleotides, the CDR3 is TGTGCCAGCAGTCGGAGCGAGGCAGATACGCAGTATTTT. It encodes CASSRSEADTQYF.

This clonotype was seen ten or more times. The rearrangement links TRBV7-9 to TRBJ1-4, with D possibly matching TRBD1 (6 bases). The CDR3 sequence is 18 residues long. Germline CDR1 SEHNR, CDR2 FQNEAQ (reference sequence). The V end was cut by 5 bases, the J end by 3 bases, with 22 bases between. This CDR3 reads CASSARLSRQDSNEKLFF. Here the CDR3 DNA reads TGTGCCAGCAGCGCACGGCTAAGTCGACAGGACTCTAATGAAAAACTGTTTTTT.

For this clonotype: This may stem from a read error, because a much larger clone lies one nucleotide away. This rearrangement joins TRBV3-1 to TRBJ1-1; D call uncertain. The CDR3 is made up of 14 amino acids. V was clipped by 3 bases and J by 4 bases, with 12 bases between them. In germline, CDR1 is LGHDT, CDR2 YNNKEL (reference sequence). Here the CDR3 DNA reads TGTGCCAGCAGCCATGATCCGCACCTCACTGAAGCTTTCTTT. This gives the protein CASSHDPHLTEAFF.

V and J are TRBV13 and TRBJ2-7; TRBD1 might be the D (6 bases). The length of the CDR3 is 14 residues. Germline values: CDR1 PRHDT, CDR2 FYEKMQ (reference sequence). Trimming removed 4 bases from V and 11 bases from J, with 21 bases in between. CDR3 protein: CASSSRNRVRVEYF. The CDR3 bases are TGTGCCAGCAGCTCCCGGAACAGGGTCCGGGTCGAGTACTTC.

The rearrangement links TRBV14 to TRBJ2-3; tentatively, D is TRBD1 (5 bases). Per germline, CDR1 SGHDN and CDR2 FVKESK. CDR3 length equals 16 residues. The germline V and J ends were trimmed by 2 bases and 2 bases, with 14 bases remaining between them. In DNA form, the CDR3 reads TGTGCCAGCAGCCAACGTGACAGTTCCCACACAGATACGCAGTATTTT. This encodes CASSQRDSSHTDTQYF.

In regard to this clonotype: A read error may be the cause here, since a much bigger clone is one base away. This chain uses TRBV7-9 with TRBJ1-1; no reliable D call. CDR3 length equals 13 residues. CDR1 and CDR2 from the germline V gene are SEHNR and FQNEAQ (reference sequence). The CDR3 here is CASNLSRTGEAFF. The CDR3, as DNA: TGTGCCAGCAACTTATCCCGGACGGGTGAAGCTTTCTTT.

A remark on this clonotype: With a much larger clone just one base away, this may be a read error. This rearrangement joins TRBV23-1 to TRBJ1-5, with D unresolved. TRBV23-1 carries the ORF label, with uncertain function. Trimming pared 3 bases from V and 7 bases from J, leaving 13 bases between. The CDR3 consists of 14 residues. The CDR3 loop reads CASSHWAVRQPQHF. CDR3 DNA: TGCGCCAGCAGTCATTGGGCGGTTAGACAGCCCCAGCATTTT.

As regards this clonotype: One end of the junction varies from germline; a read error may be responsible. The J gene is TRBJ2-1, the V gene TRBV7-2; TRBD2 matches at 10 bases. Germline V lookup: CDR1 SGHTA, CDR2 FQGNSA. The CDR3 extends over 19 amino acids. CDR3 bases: TGTGCCAGCAGCCAACCCGTACGACTAGCGGGTAATACCTACGATGAGCAGTTCTTC. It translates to CASSQPVRLAGNTYDEQFF.

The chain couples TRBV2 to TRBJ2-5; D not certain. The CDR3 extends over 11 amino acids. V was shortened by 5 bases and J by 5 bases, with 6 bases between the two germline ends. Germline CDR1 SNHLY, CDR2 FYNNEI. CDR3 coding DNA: TGTGCCAGCAGTTATGCGGAGACCCAGTACTTC. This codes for CASSYAETQYF. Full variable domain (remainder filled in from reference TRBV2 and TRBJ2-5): EPEVTQTPSHQVTQMGQEVILRCVPISNHLYFYWYRQILGQKVEFLVSFYNNEISEKSEIFDDQFSVERPDGSNFTLKIRSTKLEDSAMYFCASSYAETQYFGPGTRLLVL.

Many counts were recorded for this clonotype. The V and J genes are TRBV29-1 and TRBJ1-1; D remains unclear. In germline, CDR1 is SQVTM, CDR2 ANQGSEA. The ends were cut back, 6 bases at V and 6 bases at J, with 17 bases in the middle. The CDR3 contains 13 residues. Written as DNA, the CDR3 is TGCAGCGTCGTGGGCCGGGGTTGGGCTGAAGCTTTCTTT. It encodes CSVVGRGWAEAFF.

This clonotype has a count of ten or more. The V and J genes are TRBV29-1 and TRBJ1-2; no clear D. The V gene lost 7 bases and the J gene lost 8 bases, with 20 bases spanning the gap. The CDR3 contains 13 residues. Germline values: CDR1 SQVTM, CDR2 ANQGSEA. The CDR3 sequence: CSAPPSGGRGYTF. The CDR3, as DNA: TGCAGCGCACCCCCTTCAGGAGGGAGAGGCTACACCTTC.

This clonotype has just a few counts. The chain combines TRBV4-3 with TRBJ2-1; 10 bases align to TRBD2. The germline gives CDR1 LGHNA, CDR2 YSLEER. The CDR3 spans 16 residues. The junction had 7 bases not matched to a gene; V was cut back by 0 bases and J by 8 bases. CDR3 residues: CASSQDWTSGTDEQFF. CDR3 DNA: TGCGCCAGCAGCCAAGATTGGACTAGCGGAACGGATGAGCAGTTCTTC.

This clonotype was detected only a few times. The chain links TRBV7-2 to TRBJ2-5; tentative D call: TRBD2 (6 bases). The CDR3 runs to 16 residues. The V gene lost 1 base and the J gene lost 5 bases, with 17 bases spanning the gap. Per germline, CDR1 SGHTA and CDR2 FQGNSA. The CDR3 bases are TGTGCCAGCAGCTTAGGTGGGCAGGCCGCGGGGGAGACCCAGTACTTC. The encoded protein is CASSLGGQAAGETQYF.

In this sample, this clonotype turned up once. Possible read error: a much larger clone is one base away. The CDR3 loop is CASSPGLAGNGQFF. CDR3 DNA sequence: TGTGCCAGCAGTCCCGGACTAGCGGGCAATGGGCAGTTCTTC. V gene TRBV12-3 or TRBV12-4 combines with J gene TRBJ2-1; 11 nucleotides align to TRBD2. The CDR3 runs 14 residues.